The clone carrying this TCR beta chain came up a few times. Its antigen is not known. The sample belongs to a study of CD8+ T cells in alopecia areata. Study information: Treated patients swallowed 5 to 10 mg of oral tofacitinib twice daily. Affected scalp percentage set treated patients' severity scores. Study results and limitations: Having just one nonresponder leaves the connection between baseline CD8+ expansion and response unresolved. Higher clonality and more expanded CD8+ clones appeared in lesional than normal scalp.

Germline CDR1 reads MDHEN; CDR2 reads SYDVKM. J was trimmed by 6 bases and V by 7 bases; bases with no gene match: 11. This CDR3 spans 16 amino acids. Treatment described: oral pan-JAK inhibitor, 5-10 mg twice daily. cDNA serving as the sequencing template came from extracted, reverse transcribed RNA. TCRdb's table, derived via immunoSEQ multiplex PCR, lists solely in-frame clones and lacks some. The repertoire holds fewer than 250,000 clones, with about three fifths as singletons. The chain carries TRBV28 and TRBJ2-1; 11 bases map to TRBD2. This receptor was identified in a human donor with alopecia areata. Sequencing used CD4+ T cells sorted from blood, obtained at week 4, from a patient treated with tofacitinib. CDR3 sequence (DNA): TGTGCCAGCACCTTAATAGCGGGAGGGCGTTTCAATGAGCAGTTCTTC. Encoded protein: CASTLIAGGRFNEQFF.